The 6 T cell receptor beta chains below come from one sample, sequenced in a study of blood T cell repertoires in COVID-19 (dated by TCRdb to about 2020). The receptor library was made with the immunoSEQ multiplex PCR assay. Held by TCRdb, this immuneACCESS table contains in-frame sequences only and omits some clones. Under half of the omission traces to an unresolved V gene where checked; the cause of the rest is unknown. Across this sample there are more than 60,000 clones, with about 88% seen only once. The ten largest clones capture around 9.1% of the sample. Sequencing used PBMCs or T cells enriched from blood (not recorded which). The source of these receptors is a woman aged 40 to 50 who had recovered from COVID-19.

V and J are TRBV10-3 and TRBJ2-1; 12 bases are shared with TRBD2. Trimming cost V 6 bases and J 5 bases; bases outside gene matches: 17. Germline V gene data show CDR1 as ENHRY and CDR2 as SYGVKD. The CDR3 contains 19 residues. The CDR3 DNA reads as TGTGCCATCAGGCCCCTCGAGGGACTAGCGGGCGACCGTAACAATGAGCAGTTCTTC. The encoded protein is CAIRPLEGLAGDRNNEQFF.

About this clone itself: Other DNA variants within this sample encode the same CDR3. The rearrangement uses TRBV6-5 and TRBJ1-1, with 8 bases matching TRBD1. Germline V gene data show CDR1 as MNHEY and CDR2 as SVGAGI. The junction had 3 bases not matched to a gene; V was cut back by 7 bases and J by 2 bases. This CDR3 has 13 residues. CDR3 amino acids: CASKGQGNTEAFF. The CDR3 coding sequence is TGTGCCAGCAAAGGACAGGGAAACACTGAAGCTTTCTTT.

This clone was counted once. This CDR3 reads CASRGTSGDTQYF. The CDR3, as DNA: TGCGCCAGCAGGGGGACTAGCGGAGATACGCAGTATTTT. The rearrangement uses TRBV10-1 and TRBJ2-3; 11 bases agree with TRBD2. Germline V lookup: CDR1 WNHNN, CDR2 SYGVQD (reference sequence). CDR3 length: 13 residues. The V and J ends lost 6 bases and 5 bases, in that order; junction bases with no gene match: 1.

The chain uses TRBV11-2 and TRBJ2-1; maybe TRBD2 (6 bases). CDR3 size: 15 residues. Per germline, CDR1 SGHAT and CDR2 FQNNGV. V was cut by 1 base and J by 8 bases, with 15 bases left in between. CDR3 loop: CASSLALLRDDEQFF. In DNA form, the CDR3 reads TGTGCCAGCAGCTTAGCCCTCCTGCGGGATGATGAGCAGTTCTTC. Together with reference TRBV11-2 and TRBJ2-1, the CDR3 gives the full variable domain: EAGVAQSPRYKIIEKRQSVAFWCNPISGHATLYWYQQILGQGPKLLIQFQNNGVVDDSQLPKDRFSAERLKGVDSTLKIQPAKLEDSAVYLCASSLALLRDDEQFFGPGTRLTVL.

CDR3 DNA sequence: TGTGCCAGCAGAGGGCAGGGGGGTGGATCCTACGAGCAGTACTTC. It specifies CASRGQGGGSYEQYF. The chain recombines TRBV6-5 with TRBJ2-7; possible D gene TRBD1, 7 bases. Germline assignment: CDR1 MNHEY and CDR2 SVGAGI. Trimming shortened V by 6 bases and J by 1 base, and 16 bases separated the two germline ends. CDR3 length equals 15 residues.

The CDR3 DNA is TGTGCCAGCAGCTTAGGCAGCTACGAGCAGTACTTC. This codes for CASSLGSYEQYF. V and J are TRBV7-9 and TRBJ2-7; D unresolved. Germline loops: CDR1 SEHNR, CDR2 FQNEAQ (reference sequence). Trimming removed 1 base at V and 3 bases at J, with 4 bases between. The CDR3 sequence is 12 residues long.